This T cell receptor beta chain was found in a study of blood T cell repertoires in COVID-19. Study-wide background: The samples span acute and convalescent COVID-19 from the United States, Italy and Spain.

CDR3 length: 13 amino acids. Germline V gives CDR1 MNHNY, CDR2 SVGAGI (reference sequence). V lost 6 bases, J lost 1 base, and 8 bases lay in between. How the authors handled the data: Nucleated cell number was recorded as an estimate derived from reference gene primer amplification. Sequencing was performed with immunoSEQ multiplex PCR; in TCRdb, only in-frame clones are kept and a portion is missing. The DNA gave D and trimming, while V, J and clone size come from that table. The sample records about 270,000 clones, roughly nine tenths being singletons. This chain links TRBV6-6 with TRBJ2-3; D is perhaps TRBD1 (5 bases). The sample taken for sequencing was peripheral blood. The sequence was collected from a man aged 55 to 70 who had recovered from COVID-19. Written as DNA, the CDR3 is TGTGCCAGCAGCCCCAGGGGCACAGATACGCAGTATTTT. Protein: CASSPRGTDTQYF.